This TCR beta chain appears in the sequencing data of a study of blood T cell repertoires in COVID-19. About the research overall: Both acute and convalescent COVID-19 samples were obtained from the United States, Italy and Spain.

Trimming cost V 3 bases and J 7 bases; bases outside gene matches: 1. The CDR3 consists of 14 residues. Germline V CDR1 and CDR2: SGHNT, YYREEE (reference sequence). Measured with immunoSEQ multiplex PCR; TCRdb has only the in-frame clones, and not every one. The sample records about 180,000 clones, around 80% being singletons. J is TRBJ1-4 and V is TRBV5-4; 12 bases align to TRBD1. This clonotype was sampled from a woman between 50 and 59 years old who had recovered from COVID-19. The material sequenced was PBMCs or T cells enriched from blood (not recorded which). CDR3 coding DNA: TGTGCCAGCAGCTGGGACAGGGGGCTTGAAAAACTGTTTTTT. As protein: CASSWDRGLEKLFF. The whole variable domain, remainder taken from reference TRBV5-4 and TRBJ1-4, is ETGVTQSPTHLIKTRGQQVTLRCSSQSGHNTVSWYQQALGQGPQFIFQYYREEENGRGNFPPRFSGLQFPNYSSELNVNALELDDSALYLCASSWDRGLEKLFFGSGTQLSVL.